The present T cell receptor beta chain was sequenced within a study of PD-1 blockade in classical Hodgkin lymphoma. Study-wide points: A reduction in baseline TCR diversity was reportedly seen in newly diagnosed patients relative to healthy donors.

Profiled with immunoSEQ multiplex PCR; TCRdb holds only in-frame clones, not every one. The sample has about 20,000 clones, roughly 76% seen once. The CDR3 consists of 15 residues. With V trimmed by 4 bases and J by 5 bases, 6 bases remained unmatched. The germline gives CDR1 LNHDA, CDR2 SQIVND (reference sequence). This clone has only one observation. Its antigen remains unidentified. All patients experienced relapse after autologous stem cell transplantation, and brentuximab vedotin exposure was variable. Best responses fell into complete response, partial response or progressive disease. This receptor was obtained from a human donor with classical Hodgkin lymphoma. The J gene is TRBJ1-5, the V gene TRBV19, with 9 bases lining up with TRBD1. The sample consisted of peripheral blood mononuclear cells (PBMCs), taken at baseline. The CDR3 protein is CASSTNRDRDQPQHF. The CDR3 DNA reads TGTGCCAGTAGTACTAACCGGGACAGGGATCAGCCCCAGCATTTT.